These 27 T cell receptor beta chains originate from one sample sequenced in a study of blood T cells in healthy people across ages. Together with a sample-barcoded 5' primer, a J-beta primer mix was included in a second PCR lasting about 7 to 11 cycles. TCRdb fed the 5' RACE reads into MiXCR, producing one record per CDR3 protein. Of more than 650,000 distinct CDR3 sequences in the sample, 22% were seen once. The sequenced sample consisted of blood. The receptors originated from a man aged 65 to 85 in good health.

This clonotype appeared a few times. This CDR3 reads CASSPPGQGVDYGYTF. The CDR3 coding sequence is TGTGCCAGCAGTCCTCCGGGACAGGGGGTTGACTATGGCTACACCTTC. The chain uses TRBV6-5 and TRBJ1-2; 11 nucleotides match TRBD1. Germline-derived CDR1 and CDR2 are MNHEY and SVGAGI. The CDR3 length is 16 residues. The V segment lost 5 bases and the J segment 3 bases; nucleotides outside the gene matches: 8.

In its sample, this clonotype was seen a few times. CDR3 DNA sequence: TGTGCCAGCAGCTCGACAGGGGCCGAGCAGTACGTC. Translating it yields CASSSTGAEQYV. The rearrangement uses TRBV11-2 and TRBJ2-7, with TRBD1 matching over 8 bases. The V gene's germline CDR1 is SGHAT and CDR2 FQNNGV. Trimming removed 4 bases from V and 6 bases from J; junction bases left unmatched: 2. The CDR3 consists of 12 residues.

This clonotype was detected only a few times. V and J are TRBV5-6 and TRBJ1-5; D is perhaps TRBD1 (6 bases). Trimming took off 5 bases at V and 0 bases at J, with 18 bases between the two ends. The CDR3 spans 17 residues. In germline, CDR1 is SGHDT, CDR2 YYEEEE. This CDR3 is CASSTLGSGVSNQPQHF. The CDR3 DNA reads TGTGCCAGCAGTACCCTGGGTTCAGGGGTTAGCAATCAGCCCCAGCATTTT. The whole variable domain, filled in from reference TRBV5-6 and TRBJ1-5, reads DAGVTQSPTHLIKTRGQQVTLRCSPKSGHDTVSWYQQALGQGPQFIFQYYEEEERQRGNFPDRFSGHQFPNYSSELNVNALLLGDSALYLCASSTLGSGVSNQPQHFGDGTRLSIL.

In this sample, this clonotype turned up a few times. This chain joins TRBV5-1 and TRBJ2-3; D is unresolved. Germline V gives CDR1 SGHRS, CDR2 YFSETQ. Trimming removed 0 bases at V and 14 bases at J, with 16 bases between. This CDR3 contains 13 residues. CDR3 sequence: CASSLENRVALYF. CDR3 bases: TGCGCCAGCAGCTTGGAGAATAGGGTTGCTCTGTATTTT.

This clonotype has more than one count but fewer than ten. J is TRBJ2-2 and V is TRBV12-3 or TRBV12-4; no clear D. The CDR3 length is 14 residues. V lost 5 bases, J lost 0 bases, and 7 bases lay in between. The DNA of the CDR3 is TGTGCCAGCAGTCTGACAACGAACACCGGGGAGCTGTTTTTT. This sequence encodes CASSLTTNTGELFF.

This rearrangement joins TRBV7-9 to TRBJ1-1; D call uncertain. With 0 bases removed from V and 7 bases from J, the gap between germline ends came to 24 bases. Germline assignment: CDR1 SEHNR and CDR2 FQNEAQ (reference sequence). This CDR3 comprises 18 residues. CDR3 residues: CASSLASNGVLSEIEAFF. In DNA form, the CDR3 reads TGTGCCAGCAGCTTAGCGAGCAACGGCGTTCTCTCCGAAATTGAAGCTTTCTTT.

This clonotype was detected only a few times. This chain links TRBV5-6 with TRBJ2-3; TRBD2 might be the D (5 bases). This CDR3 is built from 15 residues. V was shortened by 1 base and J by 2 bases, with 11 bases between the two germline ends. From germline, CDR1 is SGHDT and CDR2 YYEEEE. The CDR3 DNA reads as TGTGCCAGCAGCTTGTCCCCGGGGAACACAGATACGCAGTATTTT. It is translated as CASSLSPGNTDTQYF. Combining the CDR3 with reference TRBV5-6 and TRBJ2-3 gives the whole variable domain DAGVTQSPTHLIKTRGQQVTLRCSPKSGHDTVSWYQQALGQGPQFIFQYYEEEERQRGNFPDRFSGHQFPNYSSELNVNALLLGDSALYLCASSLSPGNTDTQYFGPGTRLTVL.

CDR3 amino acids: CASSPPAVAGGHEQFF. Written as DNA, the CDR3 is TGTGCCAGCTCACCACCGGCGGTAGCGGGAGGCCATGAGCAGTTCTTC. This rearrangement joins TRBV18 to TRBJ2-1; TRBD2 agrees at 10 bases. This CDR3 has 16 residues. From germline, CDR1 is KGHSH and CDR2 LQKENI. The V gene end was trimmed by 0 bases and the J gene end by 8 bases; junction bases not matched to a gene: 7.

This chain uses TRBV12-3 or TRBV12-4 with TRBJ1-2; D gene unclear. V dropped 6 bases and J dropped 7 bases, with 12 bases sitting between them. CDR3 length equals 12 residues. The CDR3 nucleotides are TGTGCCAGCAGAACCGGTGGGGTTGGCTACACCTTC. It encodes CASRTGGVGYTF.

This clonotype was counted between two and nine times. The gene calls are TRBV5-1 and TRBJ2-3, with D perhaps TRBD1 (6 bases). Germline loops: CDR1 SGHRS, CDR2 YFSETQ. V dropped 0 bases and J dropped 5 bases, with 13 bases sitting between them. This CDR3 is 15 amino acids long. The CDR3 region has the DNA TGCGCCAGCAGCTTGGCCCAGGGGAGCGGAGATACGCAGTATTTT. Protein sequence: CASSLAQGSGDTQYF.

V gene TRBV18 combines with J gene TRBJ2-7, with TRBD1 matching 8 bases. Germline lookup yields CDR1 KGHSH and CDR2 LQKENI. V dropped 6 bases and J dropped 0; count of bases not matched to a gene: 7. The CDR3 totals 15 residues. CDR3 bases: TGTGCCAGCTCGCCGGGACAGGACAGCTCCTACGAGCAGTACTTC. Its protein product is CASSPGQDSSYEQYF. The variable domain in full, completed from reference TRBV18 and TRBJ2-7, reads NAGVMQNPRHLVRRRGQEARLRCSPMKGHSHVYWYRQLPEEGLKFMVYLQKENIIDESGMPKERFSAEFPKEGPSILRIQQVVRGDSAAYFCASSPGQDSSYEQYFGPGTRLTVT.

This clonotype was found a few times. This chain links TRBV6-5 with TRBJ2-7; D is perhaps TRBD1 (6 bases). The length of the CDR3 is 18 residues. The germline gives CDR1 MNHEY, CDR2 SVGAGI. V gave up 4 bases and J gave up 3 bases, with 25 bases separating them. CDR3: CASSSFRRTASSFYEQYV. In DNA, the CDR3 is TGTGCCAGCAGTTCCTTTCGTCGGACAGCTAGCAGTTTCTACGAGCAGTACGTC.

This clonotype has a handful of counts. This chain links TRBV5-1 with TRBJ2-2; D may be TRBD2 (5 bases). The V gene's germline CDR1 is SGHRS and CDR2 YFSETQ. The CDR3 spans 16 residues. V lost 0 bases, J lost 1 base, and 10 bases lay in between. The CDR3 DNA is TGCGCCAGCAGCTTGGCCGGTACTAGGAACACCGGGGAGCTGTTTTTT. Amino acids: CASSLAGTRNTGELFF. The whole variable domain, remainder taken from reference TRBV5-1 and TRBJ2-2, is KAGVTQTPRYLIKTRGQQVTLSCSPISGHRSVSWYQQTPGQGLQFLFEYFSETQRNKGNFPGRFSGRQFSNSRSEMNVSTLELGDSALYLCASSLAGTRNTGELFFGEGSRLTVL.

There are a few counts of this clonotype. The V and J genes are TRBV7-9 and TRBJ2-4; TRBD2 agrees at 12 bases. The V gene's germline CDR1 is SEHNR and CDR2 FQNEAQ (reference sequence). The length of the CDR3 is 16 residues. V was pared by 6 bases and J by 8 bases, with 11 bases of the junction left unmatched. The CDR3 sequence is CASRVLAGGPSYIQYF. The CDR3 bases are TGTGCCAGCAGGGTTCTAGCGGGAGGGCCCTCGTACATTCAGTACTTC.

The chain uses TRBV4-2 and TRBJ1-4; TRBD1 agrees at 7 bases. Germline V gene data show CDR1 as LGHNA and CDR2 as YNFKEQ. The CDR3 runs 15 residues. The ends lost 4 bases at V and 7 bases at J; junction bases unmatched: 9. The CDR3 region is CASSPLWGTAEKLFF. Written as DNA, the CDR3 is TGTGCCAGCAGCCCCCTTTGGGGGACAGCTGAAAAACTGTTTTTT.

This clonotype has just a few counts. V usage is TRBV12-3 or TRBV12-4 and J usage is TRBJ2-5, with 8 bases fitting TRBD2. The V and J ends lost 4 bases and 5 bases, in that order; junction bases with no gene match: 15. This CDR3 is 17 amino acids long. The CDR3 bases are TGTGCCAGCAGTTCCCATGGGAGCGGGAGCCAGAAGGAGACCCAGTACTTC. Translating gives CASSSHGSGSQKETQYF.

This chain joins TRBV15 and TRBJ1-1; a weak D match, TRBD1 (6 bases). The CDR3 extends over 15 amino acids. V gave up 2 bases and J gave up 7 bases, with 17 bases separating them. The germline V gene has CDR1 LNHNV and CDR2 YYDKDF (reference sequence). The CDR3 sequence: CATSRFTQGLNEAFF. The CDR3 DNA is TGTGCCACCAGCAGATTTACCCAGGGGTTGAATGAAGCTTTCTTT.

This clonotype appeared a few times. A much bigger clone sits one base away, suggesting this may be a read error. V is TRBV7-9 and J is TRBJ2-1; D call uncertain. The DNA end is more similar to TRBJ2-5, so the J call may be wrong. The V gene's germline CDR1 is SEHNR and CDR2 FQNEAQ (reference sequence). The CDR3 is 13 amino acids. In nucleotides, the CDR3 is TGTCCCAGCAGCTTACAAGGCTTCGAGACCCAGTACTTC. Protein product: CPSSLQGFETQYF.

The V gene is TRBV2, the J gene TRBJ2-6, with D possibly TRBD1 on 5 matching bases. With 7 bases removed from V and 0 bases from J, the gap between germline ends came to 13 bases. This CDR3 region has 16 residues. Germline V gives CDR1 SNHLY, CDR2 FYNNEI. The CDR3 sequence: CASTKDGASGANVLTF. The CDR3 DNA sequence: TGTGCCAGCACCAAAGATGGGGCCTCTGGGGCCAACGTCCTGACTTTC.

This clonotype occurred many times. The J gene is TRBJ2-5, the V gene TRBV5-1; D is undetermined. Trimming pared 4 bases from V and 5 bases from J, leaving 15 bases between. The length of the CDR3 is 14 residues. Germline CDR1 reads SGHRS; CDR2 reads YFSETQ. The CDR3, as DNA: TGCGCCAGCAGCCTGCTTATGAGTCAGGAGACCCAGTACTTC. Translating gives CASSLLMSQETQYF. Combining the CDR3 with reference TRBV5-1 and TRBJ2-5 gives the whole variable domain KAGVTQTPRYLIKTRGQQVTLSCSPISGHRSVSWYQQTPGQGLQFLFEYFSETQRNKGNFPGRFSGRQFSNSRSEMNVSTLELGDSALYLCASSLLMSQETQYFGPGTRLLVL.

In this sample, this clonotype turned up a few times. The chain carries TRBV18 and TRBJ2-5, with TRBD2 identical over 7 bases. V was pared by 3 bases and J by 0 bases, with 7 bases of the junction left unmatched. Germline loops: CDR1 KGHSH, CDR2 LQKENI. The CDR3 covers 16 residues. CDR3 in amino acids: CASSPRLLANQETQYF. The CDR3 DNA sequence: TGTGCCAGCTCACCGCGCTTACTAGCGAACCAAGAGACCCAGTACTTC.

This chain links TRBV3-1 with TRBJ2-1; D gene unclear. Germline V gene sequence: CDR1 LGHDT, CDR2 YNNKEL (reference sequence). Trimming cost V 0 bases and J 10 bases, with 10 bases left between them. The CDR3 is 13 amino acids. The CDR3 bases are TGTGCCAGCAGCCAAGAACACTTCAGAGAGCAGTTCTTC. Its translation is CASSQEHFREQFF.

The chain combines TRBV9 with TRBJ1-4; TRBD1 is a possible D gene (5 bases). This CDR3 has 15 residues. V was clipped by 4 bases and J by 7 bases, with 17 bases between them. In germline, CDR1 is SGDLS, CDR2 YYNGEE. The CDR3 spells CASSPPTGESEKLFF. The CDR3 bases are TGTGCCAGCAGCCCCCCCACGGGGGAGAGTGAAAAACTGTTTTTT.

This clonotype was detected only a few times. A much larger clonotype is one base distant, so this may be a read error. The rearrangement links TRBV9 to TRBJ2-5; 9 bases map to TRBD2. The J call may be wrong; the DNA end is better matched by TRBJ2-1. The CDR3 is made up of 15 amino acids. Germline V gene data show CDR1 as SGDLS and CDR2 as YYNGEE. The CDR3 loop reads CASSVVVAGGNEQFF. The CDR3 DNA sequence: TGTGCCAGCAGCGTAGTTGTGGCGGGGGGGAATGAGCAGTTCTTC.

The chain links TRBV15 to TRBJ2-5; 9 bases line up with TRBD1. TRBJ2-7 matches the DNA end more closely, so the J call is doubtful. The V gene's germline CDR1 is LNHNV and CDR2 YYDKDF (reference sequence). This CDR3 region has 16 residues. DNA of the CDR3: TGTGCCACCAGCAAAACAGGGGGCTCGTCGAACTACGAGCAGTACGTC. Amino acid sequence: CATSKTGGSSNYEQYV.

This clonotype appeared many times. The chain employs TRBV29-1 and TRBJ1-1; D is possibly TRBD1 (5 bases). CDR1 and CDR2 from the germline V gene are SQVTM and ANQGSEA. The CDR3 extends over 11 amino acids. The CDR3: CSWGVPTEAFF. The CDR3 bases are TGCAGTTGGGGCGTTCCCACTGAAGCTTTCTTT. Full variable domain (rest looked up from reference TRBV29-1 and TRBJ1-1): SAVISQKPSRDICQRGTSLTIQCQVDSQVTMMFWYRQQPGQSLTLIATANQGSEATYESGFVIDKFPISRPNLTFSTLTVSNMSPEDSSIYLCSWGVPTEAFFGQGTRLTVV.

The chain carries TRBV29-1 and TRBJ2-1; 7 bases are shared with TRBD2. The germline V gene encodes CDR1 SQVTM and CDR2 ANQGSEA. The CDR3 contains 13 residues. Losses at the gene ends were 0 bases for V and 9 bases for J; bases not matched to a gene: 5. This chain's CDR3 is CSVEDTGGSEQFF. CDR3 bases: TGCAGCGTTGAAGATACCGGGGGGAGTGAGCAGTTCTTC.